This entry lists 14 T cell receptor beta chains sequenced from one sample in a study of cytomegalovirus exposure and HLA in healthy donors. Sequenced by immunoSEQ multiplex PCR; TCRdb stores in-frame clones only, minus some. The table includes 85,000 to 95,000 clones, around 96% detected once. The material sequenced was PBMCs. The receptor set was obtained from a man between 18 and 35 years old in good health and CMV-seronegative.

The rearrangement uses TRBV5-6 and TRBJ2-2; 8 bases align to TRBD1. Germline V gene sequence: CDR1 SGHDT, CDR2 YYEEEE. The CDR3 has 15 residues. V was clipped by 3 bases and J by 3 bases; unmatched bases: 4. The CDR3 here is CASSSLTGDTGELFF. CDR3 in DNA: TGTGCCAGCAGCTCTTTGACAGGGGACACCGGGGAGCTGTTTTTT.

This clone was counted once. The chain links TRBV30 to TRBJ2-7, with 8 bases that match TRBD1. The CDR3 runs 14 residues. Trimming took 2 bases from V and 1 from J; bases not matched to a gene: 4. Germline CDR1 and CDR2: GTSNPN and SVGIG (reference sequence). CDR3 bases: TGTGCCTGGAGTACGGGGACAGGTTCCTACGAGCAGTACTTC. Its protein product is CAWSTGTGSYEQYF.

This clone occurred a few times. This sequence joins TRBV11-2 and TRBJ2-2; D is possibly TRBD1 (6 bases). Trimming took off 0 bases at V and 4 bases at J, with 18 bases between the two ends. The CDR3 totals 18 residues. From germline, CDR1 is SGHAT and CDR2 FQNNGV. The CDR3 loop is CASSLDPSDRNFTGELFF. CDR3 in DNA: TGTGCCAGCAGCTTAGATCCCTCCGACAGGAACTTCACCGGGGAGCTGTTTTTT.

The chain employs TRBV7-8 and TRBJ2-7; TRBD1 agrees at 7 bases. Germline trimming cut 8 bases from V and 3 bases from J; bases unmatched to any gene: 4. Germline values: CDR1 SGHVS, CDR2 FQNEAQ. CDR3 length: 12 residues. The CDR3 coding sequence is TGTGCCAGCGGGCAGGGGGTCTACGAGCAGTACTTC. Protein: CASGQGVYEQYF.

V gene TRBV2 combines with J gene TRBJ2-3; D might be TRBD2 (5 bases). The V end lost 4 bases, the J end lost 0 bases, and 8 bases lay between the germline ends. Germline-derived CDR1 and CDR2 are SNHLY and FYNNEI. The CDR3 sequence is 14 residues long. CDR3 nucleotide sequence: TGTGCCAGCAGTGGCGGACTCAGCACAGATACGCAGTATTTT. Translation gives CASSGGLSTDTQYF. The full variable domain, rest sourced from reference TRBV2 and TRBJ2-3, is EPEVTQTPSHQVTQMGQEVILRCVPISNHLYFYWYRQILGQKVEFLVSFYNNEISEKSEIFDDQFSVERPDGSNFTLKIRSTKLEDSAMYFCASSGGLSTDTQYFGPGTRLTVL.

In this sample, this clone turned up a few times. The rearrangement links TRBV2 to TRBJ2-3; possibly TRBD2 for D (6 bases). In germline, CDR1 is SNHLY, CDR2 FYNNEI. The CDR3 length is 15 residues. Trimming took off 1 base at V and 6 bases at J, with 14 bases between the two ends. CDR3 sequence: CASSEVAGYRDTQYF. Here the CDR3 DNA reads TGTGCCAGCAGTGAAGTGGCGGGATACCGGGATACGCAGTATTTT.

The chain uses TRBV5-5 and TRBJ1-1; TRBD1 matches 7 bases. V lost 0 bases to trimming and J lost 1 base; unmatched junction nucleotides: 0. CDR3 length equals 14 residues. Germline V gene lookup returns CDR1 SGHKS and CDR2 YYEKEE (reference sequence). The CDR3 region is CASSLGTGNTEAFF. The CDR3 region has the DNA TGTGCCAGCAGCTTGGGGACAGGGAACACTGAAGCTTTCTTT.

This rearrangement joins TRBV2 to TRBJ2-2; D is unclear. The germline V gene has CDR1 SNHLY and CDR2 FYNNEI. V shed 0 bases and J shed 5 bases, with 4 bases lying between them. This CDR3 has 13 residues. The CDR3 is CASSEARTGELFF. DNA for the CDR3: TGTGCCAGCAGTGAAGCGCGAACCGGGGAGCTGTTTTTT. Together with reference TRBV2 and TRBJ2-2, the CDR3 gives the full variable domain: EPEVTQTPSHQVTQMGQEVILRCVPISNHLYFYWYRQILGQKVEFLVSFYNNEISEKSEIFDDQFSVERPDGSNFTLKIRSTKLEDSAMYFCASSEARTGELFFGEGSRLTVL.

This chain uses TRBV6-5 with TRBJ1-5; D is unresolved. The CDR3 sequence is 15 residues long. Germline-derived CDR1 and CDR2 are MNHEY and SVGAGI. V dropped 6 bases and J dropped 6 bases, with 18 bases sitting between them. The CDR3 region is CASSEVGVMGQPQHF. CDR3 sequence (DNA): TGTGCCAGCAGCGAGGTCGGCGTTATGGGTCAGCCCCAGCATTTT.

This clone was detected once. DNA of the CDR3: TGCAGTGCCATGGGGGCCGAGACCCAGTACTTC. Amino acid sequence: CSAMGAETQYF. The chain has TRBV20-1 and TRBJ2-5, with TRBD1 as a possible D gene (6 bases). Germline V lookup: CDR1 DFQATT, CDR2 SNEGSKA (reference sequence). The CDR3 runs 11 residues. V lost 6 bases, J lost 5 bases, and 10 bases lay in between.

The J gene is TRBJ1-5, the V gene TRBV7-2, with a tentative D call TRBD1 (6 bases). The CDR3 sequence is 15 residues long. Germline V gene sequence: CDR1 SGHTA, CDR2 FQGNSA. V was cut by 4 bases and J by 4 bases, with 14 bases left in between. CDR3 coding DNA: TGTGCCAGCAGCTGGGGCAGGGGCGCAAATCAGCCCCAGCATTTT. Its translation is CASSWGRGANQPQHF.

V and J are TRBV19 and TRBJ2-1, with a possible D match to TRBD2 (5 bases). The germline V gene has CDR1 LNHDA and CDR2 SQIVND (reference sequence). The V end was cut by 3 bases, the J end by 0 bases, with 9 bases between. This CDR3 region has 15 residues. CDR3 loop: CASSMTGSSYNEQFF. The CDR3 bases are TGTGCCAGTAGTATGACGGGGAGCTCCTACAATGAGCAGTTCTTC.

The rearrangement joins TRBV6-6 to TRBJ2-2; the match to TRBD2 covers 13 bases. CDR1 is MNHNY, CDR2 SVGAGI, per germline (reference sequence). This CDR3 spans 16 amino acids. The V gene end was trimmed by 6 bases and the J gene end by 6 bases; junction bases not matched to a gene: 7. CDR3 amino acids: CASSRTSGRVPGELFF. DNA of the CDR3: TGTGCCAGCAGCCGTACTAGCGGGAGGGTTCCCGGGGAGCTGTTTTTT.

The gene calls are TRBV27 and TRBJ1-4, with TRBD1 as a possible D gene (6 bases). The CDR3 is 14 amino acids. Germline V gene lookup returns CDR1 MNHEY and CDR2 SMNVEV (reference sequence). The V end lost 6 bases, the J end lost 8 bases, and 16 bases lay between the germline ends. The CDR3 loop reads CASRRRQESEKLFF. The CDR3 nucleotides are TGTGCCAGCAGAAGAAGACAGGAGAGCGAAAAACTGTTTTTT.